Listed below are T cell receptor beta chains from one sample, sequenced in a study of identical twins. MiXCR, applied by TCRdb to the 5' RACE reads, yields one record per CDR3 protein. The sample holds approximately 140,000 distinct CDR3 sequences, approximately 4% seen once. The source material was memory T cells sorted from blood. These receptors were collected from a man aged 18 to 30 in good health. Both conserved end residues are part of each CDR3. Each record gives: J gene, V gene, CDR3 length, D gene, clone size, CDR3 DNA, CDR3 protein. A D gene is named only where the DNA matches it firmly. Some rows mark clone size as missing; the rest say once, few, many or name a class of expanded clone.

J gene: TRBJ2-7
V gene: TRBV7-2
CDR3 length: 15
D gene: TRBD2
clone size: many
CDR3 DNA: TGTGCCAGCAGCCGAATAGCGGGGGGGTACTACGAGCAGTACTTC
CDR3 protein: CASSRIAGGYYEQYF

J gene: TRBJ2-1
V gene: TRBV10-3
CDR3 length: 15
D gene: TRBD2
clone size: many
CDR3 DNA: TGTGCCATCGGAACGACTAGCGGGGTGTACAATGAGCAGTTCTTC
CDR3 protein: CAIGTTSGVYNEQFF

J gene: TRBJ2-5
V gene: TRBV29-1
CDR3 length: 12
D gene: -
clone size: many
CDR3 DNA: TGCAGCGCAGGAAGAGGGTTAGAGACCCAGTACTTC
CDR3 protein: CSAGRGLETQYF

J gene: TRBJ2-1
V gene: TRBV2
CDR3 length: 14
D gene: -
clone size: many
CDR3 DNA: TGTGCCAGCAGTGATCAGGGGTCCTACAATGAGCAGTTCTTC
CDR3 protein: CASSDQGSYNEQFF

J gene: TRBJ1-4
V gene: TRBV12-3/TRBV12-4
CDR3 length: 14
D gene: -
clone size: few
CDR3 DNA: TGTGCCAGCAGTTTAGGACTGGGTCTGGAAAAACTGTTTTTT
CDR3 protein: CASSLGLGLEKLFF

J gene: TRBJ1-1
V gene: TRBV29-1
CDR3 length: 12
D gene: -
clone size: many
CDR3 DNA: TGCAGCGTTGGTTACGGGAACACTGAAGCTTTCTTT
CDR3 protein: CSVGYGNTEAFF

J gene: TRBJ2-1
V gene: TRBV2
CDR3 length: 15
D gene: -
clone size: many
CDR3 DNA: TGTGCCAGCAGTGACTGGGACGCCTCCTACAATGAGCAGTTCTTC
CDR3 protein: CASSDWDASYNEQFF

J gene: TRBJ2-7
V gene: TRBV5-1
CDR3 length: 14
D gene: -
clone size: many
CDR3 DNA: TGCGCCAGCAGCTGGAGCGGCGGAACCTACGAGCAGTACTTC
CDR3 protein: CASSWSGGTYEQYF

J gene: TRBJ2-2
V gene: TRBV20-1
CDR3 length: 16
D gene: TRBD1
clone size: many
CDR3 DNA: TGCAGTGCTAGAGGGGGGACAGGGGGCAGGACCGGGGAGCTGTTTTTT
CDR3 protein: CSARGGTGGRTGELFF

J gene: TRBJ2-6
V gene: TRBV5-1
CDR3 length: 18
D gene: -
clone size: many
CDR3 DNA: TGCGCCAGCAGCCCGGACAAAGCTCTCTCGATTGGGGCCAACGTCCTGACTTTC
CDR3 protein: CASSPDKALSIGANVLTF

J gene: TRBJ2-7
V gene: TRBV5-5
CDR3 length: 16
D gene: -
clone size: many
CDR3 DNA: TGTGCCAGCAGCTTGGCCGTTAGCAGTCGCTTTAACGAGCAGTACTTC
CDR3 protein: CASSLAVSSRFNEQYF

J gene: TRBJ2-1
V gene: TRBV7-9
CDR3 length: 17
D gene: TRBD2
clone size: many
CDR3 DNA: TGTGCCAGCAAGGGTATAGAGGCGGGGGGTGCTACAGCGGAGCAGTTCTTC
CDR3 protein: CASKGIEAGGATAEQFF

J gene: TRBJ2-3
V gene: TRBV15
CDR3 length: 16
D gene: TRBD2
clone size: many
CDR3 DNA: TGTGCCACCAGCAGAGATTTCGGGAGGGCCGGAGATACGCAGTATTTT
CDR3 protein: CATSRDFGRAGDTQYF

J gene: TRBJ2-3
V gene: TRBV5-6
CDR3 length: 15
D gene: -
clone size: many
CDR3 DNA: TGTGCCAGCACATTGGGCCTCGGTGGGACAGATACGCAGTATTTT
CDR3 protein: CASTLGLGGTDTQYF

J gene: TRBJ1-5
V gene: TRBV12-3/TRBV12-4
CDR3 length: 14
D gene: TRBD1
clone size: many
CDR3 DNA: TGTGCCAGCAGTTGGGACAGGGCGGATCAGCCCCAGCATTTT
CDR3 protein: CASSWDRADQPQHF

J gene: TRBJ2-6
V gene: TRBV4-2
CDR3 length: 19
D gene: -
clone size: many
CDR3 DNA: TGTGCCAGCAGCCAAGATCGGGGGTCTGGTCAGAGAGGGGCCAACGTCCTGACTTTC
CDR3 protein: CASSQDRGSGQRGANVLTF

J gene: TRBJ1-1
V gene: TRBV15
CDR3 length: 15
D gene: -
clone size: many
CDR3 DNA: TGTGCCATCAAGCGGGGGGGACCCATGAACACTGAAGCTTTCTTT
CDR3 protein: CAIKRGGPMNTEAFF

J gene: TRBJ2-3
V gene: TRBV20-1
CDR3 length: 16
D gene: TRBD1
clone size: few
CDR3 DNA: TGCAGTGCTAGAGTCCTGGGACAGGGGGATGGAGATACGCAGTATTTT
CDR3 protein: CSARVLGQGDGDTQYF

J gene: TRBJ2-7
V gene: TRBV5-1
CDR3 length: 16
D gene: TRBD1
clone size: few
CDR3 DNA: TGCGCCAGCAGCTTGGTTCCAGGACAGGAATCCTACGAGCAGTACTTC
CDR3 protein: CASSLVPGQESYEQYF

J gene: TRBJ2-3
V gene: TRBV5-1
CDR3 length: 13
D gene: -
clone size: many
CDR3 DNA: TGCGCCAGCAGCCAGGAGAGGGCAGATACGCAGTATTTT
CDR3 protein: CASSQERADTQYF

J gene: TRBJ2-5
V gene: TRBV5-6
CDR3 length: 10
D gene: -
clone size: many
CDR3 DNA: TGTGCCAGCAGCGGGGGGACCCAGTACTTC
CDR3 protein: CASSGGTQYF

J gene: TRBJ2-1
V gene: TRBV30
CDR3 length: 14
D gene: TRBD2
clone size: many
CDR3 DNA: TGTGCCTGGAGGCTAGCGGGAGGGGGCGATGAGCAGTTCTTC
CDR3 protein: CAWRLAGGGDEQFF

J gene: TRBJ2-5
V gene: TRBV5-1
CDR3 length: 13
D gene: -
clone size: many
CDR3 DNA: TGCGCCAGCAGCTCGGACATTCGGGAGACCCAGTACTTC
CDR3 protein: CASSSDIRETQYF

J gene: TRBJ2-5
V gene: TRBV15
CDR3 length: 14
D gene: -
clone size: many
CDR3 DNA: TGTGCCACCAGCAGAGATGGACGGCAAGAGACCCAGTACTTC
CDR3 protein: CATSRDGRQETQYF

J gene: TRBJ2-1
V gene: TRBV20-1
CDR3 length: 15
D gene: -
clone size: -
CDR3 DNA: TGCAGTGCGAAGAACAGGGGACTAACTAACAATGAGCAGTTCTTC
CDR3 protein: CSAKNRGLTNNEQFF

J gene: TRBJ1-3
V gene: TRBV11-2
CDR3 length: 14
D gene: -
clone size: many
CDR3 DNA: TGTGCCAGCAGCCCACTGGCGGGGAGGAACACCATATATTTT
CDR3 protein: CASSPLAGRNTIYF

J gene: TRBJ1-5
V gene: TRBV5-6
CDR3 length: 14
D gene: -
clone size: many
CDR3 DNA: TGTGCCAGCAGCTTGGGTCCCGCTGATCAGCCCCAGCATTTT
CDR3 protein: CASSLGPADQPQHF

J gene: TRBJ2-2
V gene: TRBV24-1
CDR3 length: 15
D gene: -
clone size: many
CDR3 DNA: TGTGCCACGGGCCCCCGCATGCCGAACACCGGGGAGCTGTTTTTT
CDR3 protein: CATGPRMPNTGELFF

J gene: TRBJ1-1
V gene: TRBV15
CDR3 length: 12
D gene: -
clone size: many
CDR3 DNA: TGTGCCACCAGCAGCCGCGAGACCGGGGCTTTCTTT
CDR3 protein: CATSSRETGAFF

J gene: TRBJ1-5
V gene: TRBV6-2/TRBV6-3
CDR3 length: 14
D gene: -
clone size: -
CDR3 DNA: TGTGCCAGCAGTTACAAATCCGAAGTGGAGCCCCAGCATTTT
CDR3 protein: CASSYKSEVEPQHF

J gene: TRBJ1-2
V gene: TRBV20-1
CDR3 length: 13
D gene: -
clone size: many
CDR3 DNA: TGCAGTGCTAGAGATGGAGGGAACTATGGCTACACCTTC
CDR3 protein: CSARDGGNYGYTF

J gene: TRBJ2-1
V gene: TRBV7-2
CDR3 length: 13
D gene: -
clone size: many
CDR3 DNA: TGTGCCAGCAGCTACGGAAGCGGGAATGAGCAGTTCTTC
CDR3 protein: CASSYGSGNEQFF

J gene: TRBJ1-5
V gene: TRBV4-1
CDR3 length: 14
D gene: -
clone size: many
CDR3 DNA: TGCGCCAGCAGCCAAGATTACAGCAATCAGCCCCAGCATTTT
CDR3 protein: CASSQDYSNQPQHF